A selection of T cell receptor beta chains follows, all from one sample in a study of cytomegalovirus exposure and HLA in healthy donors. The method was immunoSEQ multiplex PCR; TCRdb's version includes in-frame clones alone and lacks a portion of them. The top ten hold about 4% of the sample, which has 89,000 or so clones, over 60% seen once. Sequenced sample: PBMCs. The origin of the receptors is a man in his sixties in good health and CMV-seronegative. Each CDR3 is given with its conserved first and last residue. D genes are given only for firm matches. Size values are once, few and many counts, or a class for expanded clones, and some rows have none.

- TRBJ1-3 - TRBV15 TGTGCCACCAGCAGGGGGGGTGGAAACACCATATATTTT CATSRGGGNTIYF
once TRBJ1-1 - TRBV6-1 TGTGCCAGCACCGCACAGGGCCTGGGCACTGAAGCTTTCTTT CASTAQGLGTEAFF
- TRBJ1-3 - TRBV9 - CASSVGVGALDF
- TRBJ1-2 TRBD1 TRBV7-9 TGTGCCAGCAGCTTAGCCTATGCGGACAGGGGGGATGGCTACACCTTC CASSLAYADRGDGYTF
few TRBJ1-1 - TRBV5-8 TGTGCCAGCAGCTCCTTAGATGTGTCAGCTTTCTTT CASSSLDVSAFF
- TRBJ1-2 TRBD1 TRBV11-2 TGTGCCAGCACGACTTCGGGACAGGCTAGACGTGGCTACACCTTC CASTTSGQARRGYTF
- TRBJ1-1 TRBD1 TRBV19 TGTGCCAGTAGCCAACCAGGGACAGAGAACACTGAAGCTTTCTTT CASSQPGTENTEAFF
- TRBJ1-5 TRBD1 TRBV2 TGTGCCAGCAGTCAACAGGGGGCTGGGAATCAGCCCCAGCATTTT CASSQQGAGNQPQHF
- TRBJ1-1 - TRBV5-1 TGCGCCAGCAGGGGCGGCAGGGAGGACACTGAAGCTTTCTTT CASRGGREDTEAFF
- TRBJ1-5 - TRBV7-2 TGTGCCAGCAGCTTGCCGTCAGGGGATCAGCATTTT CASSLPSGDQHF
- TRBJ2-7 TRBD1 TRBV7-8 TGTGCCAGCAGCTTAGCGCCAGGGACAGGGGGCTATAAGCCCTACGAGCAGTACTTC CASSLAPGTGGYKPYEQYF
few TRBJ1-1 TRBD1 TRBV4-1 TGCGCCAGCAGCCAAGGAATCGTCAGGACAGGGAGGACTGAAGCTTTCTTT CASSQGIVRTGRTEAFF
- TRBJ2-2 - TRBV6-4 TGTGCCAGCAGTTACCGGGAGACCGGGGAGCTGTTTTTT CASSYRETGELFF
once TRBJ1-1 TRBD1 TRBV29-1 TGCAGCTCAACACGACCAGGGGGCGAAGCTTTCTTT CSSTRPGGEAFF
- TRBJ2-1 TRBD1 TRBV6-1 TGTGCCAGCACTGGGACAGGGATGAATGAGCAGTTCTTC CASTGTGMNEQFF
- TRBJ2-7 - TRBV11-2 TGTGCCAGCCGCCGGGGTACCTACGAGCAGTACTTC CASRRGTYEQYF
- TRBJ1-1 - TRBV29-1 TGCAGCGTTGGCCTCGGGGGGAACACTGAAGCTTTCTTT CSVGLGGNTEAFF
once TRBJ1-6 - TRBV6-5 TGTGCCAGCAGTGTAGGGAGCTCCTATAATTCACCCCTCCACTTT CASSVGSSYNSPLHF
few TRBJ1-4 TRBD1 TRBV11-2 TGTGCCAGCAGCCTCCGGACAGGGCGGGAAAAACTGTTTTTT CASSLRTGREKLFF
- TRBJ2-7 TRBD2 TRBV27 TGTGCCAGCAGTCCGCGGGGGGCCCCCTCCTACGAGCAGTACTTC CASSPRGAPSYEQYF
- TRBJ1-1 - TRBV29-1 TGCAGCGTTGCGGCCGGGATGAACACTGAAGCTTTCTTT CSVAAGMNTEAFF
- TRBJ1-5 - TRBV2 TGTGCCAGCAGTGAATTCGGGGGTTCGCGTCAGCCCCAGCATTTT CASSEFGGSRQPQHF
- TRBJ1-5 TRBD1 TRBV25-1 TGTGCCAGCAGTGGGGGGACAGGGGAAGGGCAGCCCCAGCATTTT CASSGGTGEGQPQHF
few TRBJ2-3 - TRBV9 TGTGCCAGCGGCGAGCGTTCGGTGGGCACAGATACGCAGTATTTT CASGERSVGTDTQYF
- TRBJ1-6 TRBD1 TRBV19 TGTGGCTCGACAGGGGGCGTGGGGTCACCCCTCCACTTT CGSTGGVGSPLHF
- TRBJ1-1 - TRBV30 TGTGCCTGGAGTGAGACAATCAGGTACGCTGAAGCTTTCTTT CAWSETIRYAEAFF
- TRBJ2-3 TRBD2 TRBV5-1 TGCGCCAGCAGCTTGGGGACTAGCCCCGATACGCAGTATTTT CASSLGTSPDTQYF
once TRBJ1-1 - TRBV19 TGTGCCAGTAGTCGACCCCCCCGGGCAGGGTACACTGAAGCTTTCTTT CASSRPPRAGYTEAFF
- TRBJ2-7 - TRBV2 TGTGCCAGTGACGGGGGAGCGGCCTACGAGCAGTACTTC CASDGGAAYEQYF
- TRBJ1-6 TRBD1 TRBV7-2 TGTGCCAGCAGCTTAGTCCCGGGACAGGGGATTTGGTATAATTCACCCCTCCACTTT CASSLVPGQGIWYNSPLHF
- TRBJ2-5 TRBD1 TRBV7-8 TGTGCCAGCATCGCACCGGGACAGGGCAGAGCACAGACCCAGTACTTC CASIAPGQGRAQTQYF
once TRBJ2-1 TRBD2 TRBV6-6 TGTGCCAGCAGTTACCTCAGCGGGGGTGCCAATGAGCAGTTCTTC CASSYLSGGANEQFF
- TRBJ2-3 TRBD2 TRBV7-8 TGTGCCAGCAGCATCGGACTAGCGGGGGAGGTAGATACGCAGTATTTT CASSIGLAGEVDTQYF
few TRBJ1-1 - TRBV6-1 TGTGCCAGCAGTTATTTGGGGCCTGAAGCTTTCTTT CASSYLGPEAFF
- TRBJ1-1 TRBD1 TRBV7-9 TGTGCCAGCAGCCCCCCCCCGACAGGGTCAGCTTTCTTT CASSPPPTGSAFF
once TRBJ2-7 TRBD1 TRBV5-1 TGCGCCAGCAGCTACAGCGGACAGGGCAACGAGCAGTACTTC CASSYSGQGNEQYF
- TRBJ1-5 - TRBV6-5 TGTGCCACCAGCCGCGGGGGCAGCAATCAGCCCCAGCATTTT CATSRGGSNQPQHF
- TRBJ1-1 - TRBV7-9 TGTGCCAGCAGCTCGGCCCGGAGCACTGAAGCTTTCTTT CASSSARSTEAFF
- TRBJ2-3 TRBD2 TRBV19 TGTGCCACATCGATCATGGGGGGGAGCACAGATACGCAGTATTTT CATSIMGGSTDTQYF
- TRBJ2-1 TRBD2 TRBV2 TGTGCCAGCTCTAGCGGCTACAATGAGCAGTTCTTC CASSSGYNEQFF
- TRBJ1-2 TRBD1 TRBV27 TGTGCCAGCAGTTTATCAGGACAGGGGAGTTACTATGGCTACACCTTC CASSLSGQGSYYGYTF
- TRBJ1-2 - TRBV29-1 TGCAGCGTGGGGGAGGGGGGGCGTTATGGCTACACCTTC CSVGEGGRYGYTF
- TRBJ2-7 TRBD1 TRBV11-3 TGTGCCAGCAGCTTAGGTCAGGGGGCGGCCTACGAGCAGTACTTC CASSLGQGAAYEQYF
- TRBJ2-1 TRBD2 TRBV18 TGTGCCAGCTCACCCCGACTAGCGGGGGTTGTAGGCAATGAGCAGTTCTTC CASSPRLAGVVGNEQFF
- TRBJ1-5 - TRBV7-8 TGTGCCAGCAGCCCGATAGGAGGGATCAATCAGCCCCAGCATTTT CASSPIGGINQPQHF
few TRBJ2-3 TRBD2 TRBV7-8 TGTGCCAGCAGCCCCTGGACTAGCGGCACAGATACGCAGTATTTT CASSPWTSGTDTQYF
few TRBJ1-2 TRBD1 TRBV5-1 TGCGCCAGCAGCCCCCGGACAGGGAACTATGGCTACACCTTC CASSPRTGNYGYTF
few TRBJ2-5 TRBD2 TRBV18 TGTGCCAGCTCATCCGGACTAGCGGGAGGGGAGACCCAGTACTTC CASSSGLAGGETQYF
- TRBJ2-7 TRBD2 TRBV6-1 TGTGCCAGCAGTGAAGCCAGCGGGGGACCCGGGGGGGGGCAGTACTTC CASSEASGGPGGGQYF
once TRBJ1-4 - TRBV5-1 TGCGCCAGCAGCTTGGATGTGTTGAGTGAAAAACTGTTTTTT CASSLDVLSEKLFF
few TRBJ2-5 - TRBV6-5 TGTGCCAGCAGTTTAAGGGCCCGGGGAGTGGTTTGGTACTTC CASSLRARGVVWYF
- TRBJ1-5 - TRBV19 TGTGCCAGTAGACCTCTAGACGGAAACAATCAGCCCCAGCATTTT CASRPLDGNNQPQHF
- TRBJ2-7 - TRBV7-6 TGTGCCAGCAGCATTGACAGGTCCTACGAGCAGTACTTC CASSIDRSYEQYF
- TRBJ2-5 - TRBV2 TGTGCCAGTTGCGGCCCGGGGGAAGAGACCCAGTACTTC CASCGPGEETQYF
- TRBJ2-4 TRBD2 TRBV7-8 TGTGCCAGCAGCACAACTTCAGCAGCGGGGAACCGACTAGCCAAAAACATTCAGTACTTC CASSTTSAAGNRLAKNIQYF